The present T cell receptor beta chain was sequenced within a study of PD-L1 blockade in urothelial cancer. Turning to the study itself: Atezolizumab at 1,200 mg intravenously every 3 weeks was started by patients in 2014. Before enrollment, 0 to 3 chemotherapy regimens had been given to patients.

The time point was: peripheral blood 6 weeks after treatment start. This clone occurred a few times. Templates that were synthetic TCR analogs were spiked into each PCR. This table comes from immunoSEQ multiplex PCR, and its TCRdb copy is limited to in-frame clones, with some not included. This sample has 25,000 to 35,000 clones; about 79% occur once, and the top ten carry around 3.4%. This CDR3 has 14 residues. V lost 7 bases, J lost 8 bases, and 17 bases lay in between. Germline CDR1 is SGHVS and CDR2 is FQNEAQ. The sample in question was PBMCs, obtained around atezolizumab (anti-PD-L1) treatment. The chain uses TRBV7-8 and TRBJ2-2; tentatively, D is TRBD1 (5 bases). The TCR sequence derives from a man between 65 and 79 years old with urothelial cancer. This CDR3 reads CASTFGQGSGELFF. CDR3 coding DNA: TGTGCCAGCACCTTCGGGCAGGGTAGTGGGGAGCTGTTTTTT.